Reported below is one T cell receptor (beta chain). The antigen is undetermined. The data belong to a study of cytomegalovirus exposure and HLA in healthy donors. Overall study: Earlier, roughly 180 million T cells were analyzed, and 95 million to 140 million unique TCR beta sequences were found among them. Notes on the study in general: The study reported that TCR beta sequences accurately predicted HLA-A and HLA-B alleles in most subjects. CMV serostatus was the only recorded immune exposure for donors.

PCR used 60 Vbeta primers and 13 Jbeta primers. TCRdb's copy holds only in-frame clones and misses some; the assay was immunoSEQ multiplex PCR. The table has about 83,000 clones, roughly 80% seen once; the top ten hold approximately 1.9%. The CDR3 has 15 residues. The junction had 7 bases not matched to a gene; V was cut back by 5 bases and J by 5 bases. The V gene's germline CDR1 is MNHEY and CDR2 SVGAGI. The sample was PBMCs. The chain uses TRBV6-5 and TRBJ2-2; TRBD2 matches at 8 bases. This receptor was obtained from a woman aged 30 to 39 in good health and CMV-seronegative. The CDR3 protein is CASSGGQRGTGELFF. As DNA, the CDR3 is TGTGCCAGCAGTGGGGGGCAGCGGGGGACCGGGGAGCTGTTTTTT.